These 6 T cell receptor beta chains were all obtained from the same sample, sequenced in a study of vaccination and CD4 T cells after COVID-19. Sequenced with the Oncomine TCR Beta short-read assay was DNA taken from cultured CD4+ T cells. TCRdb re-called the PCR reads through MiXCR, storing one row per CDR3 protein. The table records some 13,000 distinct CDR3 sequences, 25% to 35% of them present only once. Antigens for these TCRs are unknown. Treatment defined: approximately 9-day PBMC culture with coronavirus spike peptide pools or control peptides (ViraFEST assay). Sequencing was performed on CD4+ T cells from blood, cultured in vitro, taken after SARS-CoV-2 vaccination. The origin of the receptors is a human donor who had recovered from COVID-19.

V usage is TRBV29-1 and J usage is TRBJ2-5; unclear D gene. CDR1 and CDR2 (germline): SQVTM, ANQGSEA. Trimming removed 5 bases at V and 4 bases at J, with 17 bases between. The CDR3 loop spans 14 amino acids. The DNA for the CDR3 is TGCAGCGTTAGGCCCCTTAGTGGTAGAGAGACCCAGTACTTC. It yields the protein CSVRPLSGRETQYF.

The CDR3 sequence: CASSLNDWSSGKTQYF. CDR3 nucleotides: TGTGCCAGCAGTTTAAATGACTGGAGCAGTGGAAAGACCCAGTACTTC. This chain connects TRBV28 to TRBJ2-5; D gene ambiguous. The germline V gene encodes CDR1 MDHEN and CDR2 SYDVKM. The CDR3 is 16 amino acids. V lost 2 bases to trimming and J lost 6 bases, with 19 bases between them.

The V call is TRBV4-1, the J call TRBJ1-2; tentative D call: TRBD1 (6 bases). CDR1 MGHRA and CDR2 YSYEKL come from the germline V gene. This CDR3 contains 15 residues. V was clipped by 0 bases and J by 7 bases, with 15 bases between them. The CDR3 DNA reads TGCGCCAGCAGCCAAGATTATCGGGGGGCCGGTGGCTACACCTTC. Amino acids: CASSQDYRGAGGYTF.

The chain is built from TRBV20-1 and TRBJ2-7; 9 bases agree with TRBD1. V was clipped by 0 bases and J by 4 bases; unmatched bases: 10. This CDR3 is 16 amino acids long. Germline-derived CDR1 and CDR2 are DFQATT and SNEGSKA (reference sequence). CDR3 coding DNA: TGCAGTGCTAGAGATTGGGGGGGACAGGGAGTATACGAGCAGTACTTC. This encodes CSARDWGGQGVYEQYF.

The chain carries TRBV5-8 and TRBJ2-1, with D perhaps given as TRBD1 or TRBD2 (5 bases each). The CDR3 spans 14 residues. The V end lost 4 bases, the J end lost 7 bases, and 15 bases lay between the germline ends. Germline CDR1 SGHTS, CDR2 YDEGEE. The CDR3 sequence is CASSHTRWGNEQFF. CDR3 DNA: TGTGCCAGCAGCCACACCCGCTGGGGGAATGAGCAGTTCTTC.

Notes on this clonotype: One junction end does not reproduce the germline sequence, and a read error may be involved. The chain recombines TRBV7-2 with TRBJ2-7; D is undetermined. Per the germline V gene, CDR1 is SGHTA and CDR2 is FQGNSA. This CDR3 has 13 residues. The CDR3 protein is CARSLVQSYEQYF. Written as DNA, the CDR3 is TGTGCCAGGAGCTTAGTCCAGTCCTACGAGCAGTACTTC. Variable domain in full (rest from reference TRBV7-2 and TRBJ2-7): GAGVSQSPSNKVTEKGKDVELRCDPISGHTALYWYRQSLGQGLEFLIYFQGNSAPDKSGLPSDRFSAERTGGSVSTLTIQRTQQEDSAVYLCARSLVQSYEQYFGPGTRLTVT.